These 9 T cell receptor beta chains were all obtained from the same sample, sequenced in a study of CD8 T cells in ankylosing spondylitis. Their recognized antigens are unknown. Findings of the study overall: Several highly homologous variants made up a TCR beta motif, and this motif appeared characteristic of ankylosing spondylitis blood.

MiXCR, run by TCRdb on the 5' RACE reads, gives a single entry per CDR3 protein. The table shows approximately 500,000 distinct CDR3 sequences, with roughly 13% occurring only once. Sequences were obtained from blood, either unsorted or a sorted T cell fraction (not recorded which). The receptor source for this set is a male donor with ankylosing spondylitis.

This clonotype came up a few times. The chain couples TRBV28 to TRBJ2-7, with TRBD1 matching over 8 bases. Germline CDR1 is MDHEN and CDR2 is SYDVKM. The CDR3 extends over 15 amino acids. V trimming: 6 bases; J trimming: 4 bases; junction bases outside the gene matches: 11. The CDR3 region has the DNA TGTGCCAGCAGACCTATCGCCGGGACAGGATACGAGCAGTACGTC. Translated, it gives CASRPIAGTGYEQYV.

In its sample, this clonotype was seen a few times. This chain links TRBV7-2 with TRBJ1-5; D is unclear. Germline lookup yields CDR1 SGHTA and CDR2 FQGNSA. Trimming took off 5 bases at V and 5 bases at J, with 10 bases between the two ends. This CDR3 has 13 residues. The CDR3 bases are TGTGCCAGCAGCCGAAGCGGGCATCAGCCCCAGCATTTT. It specifies CASSRSGHQPQHF.

This clonotype was seen many times. The chain uses TRBV24-1 and TRBJ2-1; 8 bases agree with TRBD1. The junction had 6 bases not matched to a gene; V was cut back by 2 bases and J by 10 bases. Germline CDR1 is KGHDR and CDR2 is SFDVKD. This CDR3 contains 14 residues. CDR3 coding DNA: TGTGCCACCAGTGATTCCCCTCAGGGGGCCGAGCAGTTCTTC. Translation: CATSDSPQGAEQFF.

The genes are TRBV7-9 and TRBJ1-6; weak D call: TRBD1 (6 bases). This CDR3 has 17 residues. The V end lost 1 base, the J end lost 7 bases, and 17 bases lay between the germline ends. From germline, CDR1 is SEHNR and CDR2 FQNEAQ (reference sequence). The CDR3 loop reads CASSLGPQGMVNSPLHF. Here the CDR3 DNA reads TGTGCCAGCAGCTTAGGCCCCCAGGGGATGGTGAATTCACCCCTCCACTTT.

This clonotype was seen a few times. The chain links TRBV4-2 to TRBJ2-3, with TRBD2 matching over 8 bases. There are 16 residues in the CDR3. V dropped 2 bases and J dropped 2; count of bases not matched to a gene: 6. Germline CDR1 and CDR2: LGHNA and YNFKEQ. CDR3: CASSQNTGGVTDTQYF. The DNA of the CDR3 is TGTGCCAGCAGCCAAAACACGGGAGGGGTCACAGATACGCAGTATTTT.

This clonotype was detected a few times. V and J are TRBV5-1 and TRBJ2-2; TRBD2 agrees at 10 bases. This CDR3 contains 16 residues. The ends lost 1 base at V and 5 bases at J; junction bases unmatched: 5. Germline V lookup: CDR1 SGHRS, CDR2 YFSETQ. CDR3 DNA: TGCGCCAGCAGCTTGCCTAGCGGGAGAGGGACCGGGGAGCTGTTTTTT. As protein: CASSLPSGRGTGELFF.

CDR3: CSASDGSVTDTQYF. The DNA of the CDR3 is TGCAGTGCTAGTGACGGGAGCGTCACAGATACGCAGTATTTT. The chain has TRBV20-1 and TRBJ2-3; tentatively, D is TRBD2 (6 bases). Trimming left V 3 bases short and J 2 bases short, with 12 bases between. The CDR3 has 14 residues. The germline V gene encodes CDR1 DFQATT and CDR2 SNEGSKA (reference sequence).

This clonotype has a count of ten or more. The V call is TRBV29-1, the J call TRBJ2-1; 14 bases match TRBD2. Germline assignment: CDR1 SQVTM and CDR2 ANQGSEA. CDR3 length equals 13 residues. After removal of 7 bases from V and 9 bases from J, the junction contained 5 bases not matched to a gene. The CDR3 DNA reads TGCAGCGCAGGACTAGCGGGAGGTAGTGAGCAGTTCTTC. This sequence encodes CSAGLAGGSEQFF.

In its sample, this clonotype was seen a few times. V is TRBV25-1 and J is TRBJ2-7; a weak D match, TRBD1 (6 bases). Germline lookup yields CDR1 MGHDK and CDR2 SYGVNS. The CDR3 contains 17 residues. V was shortened by 6 bases and J by 0 bases, with 21 bases between the two germline ends. The CDR3 nucleotides read TGTGCCAGCAGAGCGGACAGCTATCCTGTTCGCTCCTACGAGCAGTACGTC. Its translation: CASRADSYPVRSYEQYV.